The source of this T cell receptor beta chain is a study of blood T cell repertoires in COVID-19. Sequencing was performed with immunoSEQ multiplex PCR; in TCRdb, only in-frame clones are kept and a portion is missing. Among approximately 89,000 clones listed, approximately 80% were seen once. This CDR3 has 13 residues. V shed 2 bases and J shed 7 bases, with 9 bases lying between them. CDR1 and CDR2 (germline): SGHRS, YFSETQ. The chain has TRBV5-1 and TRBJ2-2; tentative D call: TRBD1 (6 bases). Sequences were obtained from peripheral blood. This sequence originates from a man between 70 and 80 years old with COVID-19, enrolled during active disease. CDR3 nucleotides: TGCGCCAGCAGCTTACAGGGAGACGGGGAGCTGTTTTTT. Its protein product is CASSLQGDGELFF.